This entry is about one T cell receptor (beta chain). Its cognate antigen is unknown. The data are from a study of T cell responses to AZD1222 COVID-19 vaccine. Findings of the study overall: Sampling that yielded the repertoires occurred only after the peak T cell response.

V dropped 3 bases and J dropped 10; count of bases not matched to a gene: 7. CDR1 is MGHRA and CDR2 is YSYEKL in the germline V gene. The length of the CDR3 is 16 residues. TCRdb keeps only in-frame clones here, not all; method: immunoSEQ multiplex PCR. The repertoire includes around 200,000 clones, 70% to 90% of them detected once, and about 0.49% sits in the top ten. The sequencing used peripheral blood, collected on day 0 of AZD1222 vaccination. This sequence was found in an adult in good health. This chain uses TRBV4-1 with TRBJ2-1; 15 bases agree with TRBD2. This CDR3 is CASSHPGTSGRIEQFF. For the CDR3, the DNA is TGCGCCAGCAGCCACCCCGGGACTAGCGGGAGGATCGAGCAGTTCTTC.